Sequencing of this TCR beta chain was carried out in a study of T cells in pancreatic ductal adenocarcinoma. Surgery without prior neoadjuvant therapy was the treatment of the selected pancreatic ductal adenocarcinoma patients. Germline CDR1 and CDR2: SGDLS and YYNGEE. V shed 2 bases, J shed 0 bases, and the junction held 3 bases outside the gene matches. The CDR3 loop spans 17 amino acids. The data were produced by immunoSEQ multiplex PCR, yet TCRdb's version contains in-frame clones alone and is incomplete. Here the sample spans roughly 17,000 clones, roughly 89% being singletons. As concerns this clone: What it binds is not known.

Study-level findings and limits: The resected cohort was biased toward the minority with early-stage disease. Mean clonality was roughly 0.11 in tumors and about 0.07 in blood, not significantly different. Tumors hold more CD45RO+ effector T cells, which may bias toward lower diversity. Tumor samples had fewer productive templates and roughly 7.3-fold fewer unique clonotypes than blood.

The V gene is TRBV9, the J gene TRBJ1-3; 12 bases map to TRBD1. This sequence originates from a human donor with pancreatic ductal adenocarcinoma. The specimen was PBMCs. CDR3 bases: TGTGCCAGCAGCGTTGGGACAGGGGGCATCTCTGGAAACACCATATATTTT. Encoded protein: CASSVGTGGISGNTIYF.